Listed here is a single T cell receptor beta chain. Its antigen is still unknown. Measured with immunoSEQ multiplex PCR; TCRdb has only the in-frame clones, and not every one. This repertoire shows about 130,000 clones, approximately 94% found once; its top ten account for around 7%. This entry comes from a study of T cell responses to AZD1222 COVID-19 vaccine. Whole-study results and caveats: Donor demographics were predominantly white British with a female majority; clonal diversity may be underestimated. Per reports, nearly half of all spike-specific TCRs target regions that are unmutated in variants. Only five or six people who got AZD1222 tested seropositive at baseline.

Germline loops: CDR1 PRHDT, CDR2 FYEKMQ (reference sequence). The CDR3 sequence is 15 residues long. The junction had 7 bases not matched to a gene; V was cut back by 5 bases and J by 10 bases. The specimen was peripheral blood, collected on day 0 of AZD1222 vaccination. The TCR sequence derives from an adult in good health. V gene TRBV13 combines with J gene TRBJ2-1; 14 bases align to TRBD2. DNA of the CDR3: TGTGCCAGCAGCCAGACTAGCGGGAGGGCCTGGGAGCAGTTCTTC. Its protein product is CASSQTSGRAWEQFF.